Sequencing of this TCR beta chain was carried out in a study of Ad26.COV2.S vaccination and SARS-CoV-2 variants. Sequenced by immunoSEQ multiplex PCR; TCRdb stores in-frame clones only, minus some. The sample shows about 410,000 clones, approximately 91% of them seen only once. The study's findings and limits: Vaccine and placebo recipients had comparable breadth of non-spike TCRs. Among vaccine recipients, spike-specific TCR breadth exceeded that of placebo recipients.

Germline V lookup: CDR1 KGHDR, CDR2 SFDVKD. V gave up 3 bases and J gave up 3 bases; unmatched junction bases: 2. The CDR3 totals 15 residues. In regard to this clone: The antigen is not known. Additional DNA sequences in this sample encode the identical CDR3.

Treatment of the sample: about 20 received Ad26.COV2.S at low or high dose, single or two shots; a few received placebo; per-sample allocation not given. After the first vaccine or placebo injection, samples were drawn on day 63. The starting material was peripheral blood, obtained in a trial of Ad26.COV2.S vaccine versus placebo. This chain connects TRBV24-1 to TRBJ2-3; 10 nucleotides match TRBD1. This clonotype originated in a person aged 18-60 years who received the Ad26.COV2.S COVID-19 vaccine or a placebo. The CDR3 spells CATSDVGQGTDTQYF. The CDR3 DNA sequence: TGTGCCACCAGTGATGTGGGACAGGGGACAGATACGCAGTATTTT.